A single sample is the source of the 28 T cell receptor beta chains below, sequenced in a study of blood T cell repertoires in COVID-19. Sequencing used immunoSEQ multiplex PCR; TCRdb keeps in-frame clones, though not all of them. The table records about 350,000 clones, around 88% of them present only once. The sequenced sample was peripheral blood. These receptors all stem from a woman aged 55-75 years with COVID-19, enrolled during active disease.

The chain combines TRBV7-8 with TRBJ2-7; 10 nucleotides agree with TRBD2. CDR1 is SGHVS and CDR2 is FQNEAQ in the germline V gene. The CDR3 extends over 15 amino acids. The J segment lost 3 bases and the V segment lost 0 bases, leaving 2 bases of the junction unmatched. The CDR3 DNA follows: TGTGCCAGCAGCTTAGCTAGCGGGGGGATCTACGAGCAGTACTTC. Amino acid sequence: CASSLASGGIYEQYF. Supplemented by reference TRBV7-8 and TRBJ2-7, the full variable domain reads GAGVSQSPRYKVAKRGQDVALRCDPISGHVSLFWYQQALGQGPEFLTYFQNEAQLDKSGLPSDRFFAERPEGSVSTLKIQRTQQEDSAVYLCASSLASGGIYEQYFGPGTRLTVT.

The CDR3, as DNA: TGTGCCAGCAGCAAAGCGCTCTGGGGGGTCGGTTTTAGCAATCAGCCCCAGCATTTT. It codes for CASSKALWGVGFSNQPQHF. The rearrangement joins TRBV21-1 to TRBJ1-5. TRBV21-1 corresponds to a pseudogene. The CDR3 contains 19 residues.

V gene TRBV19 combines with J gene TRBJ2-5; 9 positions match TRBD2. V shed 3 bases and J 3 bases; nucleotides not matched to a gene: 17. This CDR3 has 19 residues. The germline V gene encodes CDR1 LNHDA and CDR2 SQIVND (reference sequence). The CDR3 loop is CASSIPGSIAGAREETQYF. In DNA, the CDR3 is TGTGCCAGTAGTATCCCCGGATCAATAGCGGGGGCAAGGGAAGAGACCCAGTACTTC.

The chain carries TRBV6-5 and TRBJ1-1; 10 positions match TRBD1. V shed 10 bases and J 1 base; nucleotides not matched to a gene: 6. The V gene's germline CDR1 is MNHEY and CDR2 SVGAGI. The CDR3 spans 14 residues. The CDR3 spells CAIDRGRGNTEAFF. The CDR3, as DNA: TGTGCCATCGACAGGGGGCGTGGGAACACTGAAGCTTTCTTT.

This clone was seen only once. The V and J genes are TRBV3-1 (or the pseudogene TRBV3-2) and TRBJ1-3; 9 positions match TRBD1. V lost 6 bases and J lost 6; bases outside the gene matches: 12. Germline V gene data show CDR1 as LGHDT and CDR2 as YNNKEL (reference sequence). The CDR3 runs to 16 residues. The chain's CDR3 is CASRESGTGPTNTIYF. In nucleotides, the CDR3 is TGTGCCAGCAGGGAAAGTGGGACAGGGCCGACAAACACCATATATTTT.

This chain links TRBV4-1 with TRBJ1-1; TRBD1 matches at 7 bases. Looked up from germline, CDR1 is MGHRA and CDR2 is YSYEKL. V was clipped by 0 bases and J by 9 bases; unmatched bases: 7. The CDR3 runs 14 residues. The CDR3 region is CASSQDPGDRKAFF. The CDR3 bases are TGCGCCAGCAGCCAAGATCCAGGGGACAGAAAAGCTTTCTTT.

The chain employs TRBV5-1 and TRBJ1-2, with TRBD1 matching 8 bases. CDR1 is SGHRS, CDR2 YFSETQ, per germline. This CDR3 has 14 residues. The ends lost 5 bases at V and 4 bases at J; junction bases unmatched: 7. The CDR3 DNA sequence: TGCGCCAGCAGTTCCGGACAGGGAGGCTATGGCTACACCTTC. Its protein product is CASSSGQGGYGYTF.

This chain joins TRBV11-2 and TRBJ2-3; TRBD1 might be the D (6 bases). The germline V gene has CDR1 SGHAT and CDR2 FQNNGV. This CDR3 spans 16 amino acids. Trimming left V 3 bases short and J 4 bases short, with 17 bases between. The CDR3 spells CASSFRTDPSADTQYF. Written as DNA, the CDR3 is TGTGCCAGCAGCTTTCGGACAGACCCGAGCGCAGATACGCAGTATTTT. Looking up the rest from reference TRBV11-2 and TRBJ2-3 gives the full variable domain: EAGVAQSPRYKIIEKRQSVAFWCNPISGHATLYWYQQILGQGPKLLIQFQNNGVVDDSQLPKDRFSAERLKGVDSTLKIQPAKLEDSAVYLCASSFRTDPSADTQYFGPGTRLTVL.

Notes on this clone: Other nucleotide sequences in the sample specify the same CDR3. The CDR3 DNA is TGTGCCAGCAGCGTCTCAGGACAAGAGACCCAGTACTTC. This translates into CASSVSGQETQYF. The chain carries TRBV9 and TRBJ2-5; D call uncertain. Per the germline V gene, CDR1 is SGDLS and CDR2 is YYNGEE. Trimming left V 2 bases short and J 2 bases short, with 7 bases between. The CDR3 spans 13 residues.

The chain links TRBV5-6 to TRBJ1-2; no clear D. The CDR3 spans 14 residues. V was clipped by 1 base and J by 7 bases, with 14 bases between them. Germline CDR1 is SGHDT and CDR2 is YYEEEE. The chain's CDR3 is CASSLNQAPAGYTF. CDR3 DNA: TGTGCCAGCAGCTTGAATCAGGCCCCCGCTGGCTACACCTTC.

The CDR3, as DNA: TGTGCCAGCAGCTTCACCGCGGGGCCTGCAGGAGATACGCAGTATTTT. Translation: CASSFTAGPAGDTQYF. The chain carries TRBV7-2 and TRBJ2-3; TRBD2 is a possible D gene (6 bases). The length of the CDR3 is 16 residues. Germline V gives CDR1 SGHTA, CDR2 FQGNSA. Trimming removed 3 bases from V and 5 bases from J, with 18 bases in between.

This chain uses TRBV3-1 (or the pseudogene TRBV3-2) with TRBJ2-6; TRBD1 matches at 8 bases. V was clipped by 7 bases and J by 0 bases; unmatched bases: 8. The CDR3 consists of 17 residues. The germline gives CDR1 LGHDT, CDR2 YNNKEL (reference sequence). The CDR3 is CASIRTGFTSGANVLTF. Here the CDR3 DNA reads TGTGCCAGCATTCGGACAGGGTTTACCTCTGGGGCCAACGTCCTGACTTTC.

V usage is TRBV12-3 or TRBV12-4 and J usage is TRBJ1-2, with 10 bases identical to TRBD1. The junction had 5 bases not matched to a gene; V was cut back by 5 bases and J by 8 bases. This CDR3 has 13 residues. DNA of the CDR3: TGTGCCAGCAGTGCGACAGGGGGCAAAGGCTACACCTTC. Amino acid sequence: CASSATGGKGYTF.

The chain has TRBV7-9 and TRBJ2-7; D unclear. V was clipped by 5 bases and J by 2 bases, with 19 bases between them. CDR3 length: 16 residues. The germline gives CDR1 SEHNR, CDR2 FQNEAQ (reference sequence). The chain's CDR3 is CASSPSPDLKTYEQYF. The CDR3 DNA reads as TGTGCCAGCAGCCCCTCCCCCGACTTAAAAACCTACGAGCAGTACTTC.

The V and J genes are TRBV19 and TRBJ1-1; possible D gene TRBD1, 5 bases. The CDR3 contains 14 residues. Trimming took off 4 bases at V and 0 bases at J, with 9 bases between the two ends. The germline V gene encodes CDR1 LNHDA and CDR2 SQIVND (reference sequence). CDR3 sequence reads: CASSRGLMNTEAFF. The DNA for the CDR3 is TGTGCCAGTAGTAGGGGACTGATGAACACTGAAGCTTTCTTT.

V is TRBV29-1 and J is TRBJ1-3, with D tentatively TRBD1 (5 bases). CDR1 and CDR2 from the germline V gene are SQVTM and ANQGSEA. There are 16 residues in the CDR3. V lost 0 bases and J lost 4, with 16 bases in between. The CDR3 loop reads CSVEDGGSTMGNTIYF. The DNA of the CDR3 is TGCAGCGTTGAAGATGGGGGGAGTACAATGGGAAACACCATATATTTT. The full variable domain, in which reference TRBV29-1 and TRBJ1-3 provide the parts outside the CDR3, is SAVISQKPSRDICQRGTSLTIQCQVDSQVTMMFWYRQQPGQSLTLIATANQGSEATYESGFVIDKFPISRPNLTFSTLTVSNMSPEDSSIYLCSVEDGGSTMGNTIYFGEGSWLTVV.

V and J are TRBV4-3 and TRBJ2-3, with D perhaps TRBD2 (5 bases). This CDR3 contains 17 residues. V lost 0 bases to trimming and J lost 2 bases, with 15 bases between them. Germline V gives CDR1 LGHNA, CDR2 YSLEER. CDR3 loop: CASSQDGSTYFTDTQYF. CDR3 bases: TGCGCCAGCAGCCAAGATGGGAGCACATACTTCACAGATACGCAGTATTTT.

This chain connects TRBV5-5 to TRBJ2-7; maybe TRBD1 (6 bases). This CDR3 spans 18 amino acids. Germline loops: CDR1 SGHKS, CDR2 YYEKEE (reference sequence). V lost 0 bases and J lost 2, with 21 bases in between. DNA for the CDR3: TGTGCCAGCAGCTTGGACAAAAACCTGGCTGGACAGCCCTACGAGCAGTACTTC. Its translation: CASSLDKNLAGQPYEQYF.

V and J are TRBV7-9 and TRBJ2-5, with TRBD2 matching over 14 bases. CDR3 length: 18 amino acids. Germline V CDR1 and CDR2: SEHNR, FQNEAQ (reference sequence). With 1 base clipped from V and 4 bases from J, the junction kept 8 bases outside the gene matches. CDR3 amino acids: CASSLGTSGGPLGETQYF. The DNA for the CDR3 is TGTGCCAGCAGCTTAGGGACTAGCGGGGGGCCCCTGGGAGAGACCCAGTACTTC.

CDR3 sequence (DNA): TGTGCCAGCAAAGAGGGACAGCCTTTGGGAAACACCATATATTTT. It codes for CASKEGQPLGNTIYF. The V gene is TRBV21-1, the J gene TRBJ1-3; the D call of TRBD1 is as the table states it, not checked on the DNA. TRBV21-1 is flagged as a pseudogene. The CDR3 has 15 residues.

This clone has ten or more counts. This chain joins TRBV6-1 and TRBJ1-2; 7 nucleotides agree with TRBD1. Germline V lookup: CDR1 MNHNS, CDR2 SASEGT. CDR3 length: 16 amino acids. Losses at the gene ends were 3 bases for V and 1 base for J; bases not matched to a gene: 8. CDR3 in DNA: TGTGCCAGCAGTGATGAGGTAGACAGGGTTAACTATGGCTACACCTTC. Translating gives CASSDEVDRVNYGYTF.

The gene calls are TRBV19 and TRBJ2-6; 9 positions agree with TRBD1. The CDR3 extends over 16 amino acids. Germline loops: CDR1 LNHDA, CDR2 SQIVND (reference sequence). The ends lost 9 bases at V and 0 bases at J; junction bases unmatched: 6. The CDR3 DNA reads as TGTGCCAGCCTTCCGGACAGGGGCTCTGGGGCCAACGTCCTGACTTTC. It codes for CASLPDRGSGANVLTF.

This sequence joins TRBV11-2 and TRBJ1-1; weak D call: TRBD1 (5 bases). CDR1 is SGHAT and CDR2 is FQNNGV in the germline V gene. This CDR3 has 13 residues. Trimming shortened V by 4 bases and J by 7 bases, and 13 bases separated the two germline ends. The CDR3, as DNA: TGTGCCAGCAGCTCTCACAGGTTACGTGAAGCTTTCTTT. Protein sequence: CASSSHRLREAFF. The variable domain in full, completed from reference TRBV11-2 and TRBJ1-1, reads EAGVAQSPRYKIIEKRQSVAFWCNPISGHATLYWYQQILGQGPKLLIQFQNNGVVDDSQLPKDRFSAERLKGVDSTLKIQPAKLEDSAVYLCASSSHRLREAFFGQGTRLTVV.

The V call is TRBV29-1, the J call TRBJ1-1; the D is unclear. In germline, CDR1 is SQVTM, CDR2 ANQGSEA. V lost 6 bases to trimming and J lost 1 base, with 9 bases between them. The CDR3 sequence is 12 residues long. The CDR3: CSVVIQNTEAFF. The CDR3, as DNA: TGCAGCGTCGTGATACAGAACACTGAAGCTTTCTTT.

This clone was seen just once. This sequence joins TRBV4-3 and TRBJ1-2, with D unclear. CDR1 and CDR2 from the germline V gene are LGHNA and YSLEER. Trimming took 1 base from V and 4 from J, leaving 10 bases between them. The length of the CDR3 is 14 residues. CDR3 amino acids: CASSQGRGTYGYTF. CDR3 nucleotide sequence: TGCGCCAGCAGCCAAGGGCGAGGTACCTATGGCTACACCTTC.

The CDR3 DNA sequence: TGCGCCAGCAGCCGCGTTTCTAGCGCTGGGTACGAGCAGTACTTC. This translates into CASSRVSSAGYEQYF. The V call is TRBV4-1, the J call TRBJ2-7, with D perhaps matching TRBD2 (6 bases). V dropped 4 bases and J dropped 4 bases, with 17 bases sitting between them. Germline V CDR1 and CDR2: MGHRA, YSYEKL. The CDR3 is 15 amino acids.

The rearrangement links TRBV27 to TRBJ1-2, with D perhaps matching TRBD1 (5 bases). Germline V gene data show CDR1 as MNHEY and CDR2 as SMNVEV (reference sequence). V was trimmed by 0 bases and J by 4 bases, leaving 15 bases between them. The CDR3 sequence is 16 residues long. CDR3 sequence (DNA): TGTGCCAGCAGTTTATCGGCGGGAGAGAGGGGCTATGGCTACACCTTC. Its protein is CASSLSAGERGYGYTF.

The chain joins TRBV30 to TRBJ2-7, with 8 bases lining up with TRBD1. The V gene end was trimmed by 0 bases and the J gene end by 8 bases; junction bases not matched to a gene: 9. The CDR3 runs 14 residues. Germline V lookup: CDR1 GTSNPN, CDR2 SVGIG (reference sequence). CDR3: CAWSVTGGTSKQYF. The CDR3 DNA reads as TGTGCCTGGAGTGTAACAGGGGGGACCTCAAAGCAGTACTTC.